These 29 T cell receptor beta chains originate from one sample sequenced in a study of identical twins. TCRdb reprocessed the 5' RACE reads with MiXCR, giving one entry per CDR3 protein. The sample lists about 200,000 distinct CDR3 sequences; less than 10% were seen once. Sequencing input: memory (CD45RO+) T cells sorted from blood. These receptor sequences come from a woman under 30 in good health.

This clonotype was seen a few times. This chain uses TRBV20-1 with TRBJ2-1, with a weak D call TRBD1 (7 bases). The germline V gene has CDR1 DFQATT and CDR2 SNEGSKA (reference sequence). Between the trimmed V and J ends, which lost 6 bases and 6 bases, there was a span of 18 bases. CDR3 size: 14 residues. This CDR3 reads CSALGGRGGNEQFF. The DNA for the CDR3 is TGCAGTGCACTAGGGGGCAGGGGAGGCAATGAGCAGTTCTTC.

With respect to this clonotype: Given a much more abundant clone one base away, this may be a read error. V and J are TRBV7-2 and TRBJ2-4; tentatively, D is TRBD1 or TRBD2 (5 bases each). The ends were cut back, 4 bases at V and 8 bases at J, with 18 bases in the middle. This CDR3 comprises 15 residues. Germline CDR1 and CDR2: SGHTA and FQGNSA. The CDR3 loop reads CASSYGGGIGYIQYF. CDR3 DNA: TGTGCCAGCAGCTACGGTGGGGGTATAGGTTACATTCAGTACTTC.

The chain links TRBV10-3 to TRBJ2-7; D is ambiguous. V was cut by 6 bases and J by 5 bases, with 17 bases left in between. The CDR3 spans 14 residues. The germline V gene encodes CDR1 ENHRY and CDR2 SYGVKD. The chain's CDR3 is CAIRGSGSRDEQYF. CDR3 coding DNA: TGTGCCATCAGGGGGTCCGGGTCAAGGGACGAGCAGTACTTC.

This clonotype was recorded many times. The gene calls are TRBV10-3 and TRBJ2-1, with 7 bases fitting TRBD1. V was clipped by 2 bases and J by 5 bases; unmatched bases: 6. The CDR3 loop spans 15 amino acids. The V gene's germline CDR1 is ENHRY and CDR2 SYGVKD. The CDR3 sequence: CAISEGQGVHNEQFF. CDR3 nucleotide sequence: TGTGCCATCAGTGAGGGGCAGGGGGTACACAATGAGCAGTTCTTC.

At least ten counts were recorded for this clonotype. The V gene is TRBV20-1, the J gene TRBJ2-1; D is uncertain. Germline V CDR1 and CDR2: DFQATT, SNEGSKA (reference sequence). The CDR3 spans 11 residues. Trimming pared 3 bases from V and 5 bases from J, leaving 5 bases between. Written as DNA, the CDR3 is TGCAGTGCTAGTCGGGACAATGAGCAGTTCTTC. It yields the protein CSASRDNEQFF.

This clonotype was seen many times. V and J are TRBV2 and TRBJ1-1; D unclear. V gave up 6 bases and J gave up 0 bases, with 2 bases separating them. The germline CDR1 and CDR2 sequences are SNHLY and FYNNEI. CDR3 length: 11 residues. CDR3 amino acids: CASSLNTEAFF. DNA of the CDR3: TGTGCCAGCAGCTTGAACACTGAAGCTTTCTTT.

Regarding this clonotype: The junction differs from germline at one of its ends, possibly a read error. This chain links TRBV7-9 with TRBJ2-2; D unclear. The CDR3 covers 15 residues. CDR1 SEHNR and CDR2 FQNEAQ come from the germline V gene (reference sequence). This CDR3 reads CASSSPGGDTGELFF. The CDR3 bases are TGTGCCAGCAGCTCACCGGGCGGAGACACGGGGGAGCTGTTTTTT.

This clonotype was found a few times. The rearrangement joins TRBV19 to TRBJ2-6; D call uncertain. V shed 1 base and J shed 0 bases, with 7 bases lying between them. CDR1 is LNHDA, CDR2 SQIVND, per germline (reference sequence). The CDR3 consists of 16 residues. The CDR3 protein is CASSIGSSSGANVLTF. In DNA form, the CDR3 reads TGTGCCAGTAGTATAGGATCCTCCTCTGGGGCCAACGTCCTGACTTTC.

The V and J genes are TRBV25-1 and TRBJ1-1; D is possibly TRBD1 (5 bases). V was trimmed by 4 bases and J by 4 bases, leaving 13 bases between them. The length of the CDR3 is 14 residues. Germline loops: CDR1 MGHDK, CDR2 SYGVNS. CDR3 sequence (DNA): TGTGCCAGCAGTGCCCGGGGGGGGACCACTGAAGCTTTCTTT. This codes for CASSARGGTTEAFF.

In its sample, this clonotype was seen a few times. V usage is TRBV5-1 and J usage is TRBJ2-3; no definite D call. CDR1 is SGHRS, CDR2 YFSETQ, per germline. V lost 4 bases and J 4 bases, leaving 13 bases between the germline ends. The CDR3 sequence is 14 residues long. CDR3: CASSPLPPPDTQYF. CDR3 sequence (DNA): TGCGCCAGCAGCCCTTTACCTCCCCCAGATACGCAGTATTTT.

This rearrangement joins TRBV30 to TRBJ2-2; TRBD1 matches at 9 bases. With 3 bases clipped from V and 1 base from J, the junction kept 6 bases outside the gene matches. Germline V lookup: CDR1 GTSNPN, CDR2 SVGIG (reference sequence). CDR3 length: 16 amino acids. CDR3 DNA sequence: TGTGCCTGGAGGAAGCCGGGACAGGGGAACACCGGGGAGCTGTTTTTT. It is translated as CAWRKPGQGNTGELFF.

This clonotype has at least ten counts. V usage is TRBV30 and J usage is TRBJ2-5; D gene ambiguous. Trimming took off 3 bases at V and 5 bases at J, with 13 bases between the two ends. CDR1 is GTSNPN, CDR2 SVGIG, per germline (reference sequence). The CDR3 spans 13 residues. The CDR3 protein is CAWSGLARETQYF. The DNA of the CDR3 is TGTGCCTGGAGCGGCTTGGCGCGCGAGACCCAGTACTTC.

The gene calls are TRBV28 and TRBJ1-2; D gene uncertain. Germline-derived CDR1 and CDR2 are MDHEN and SYDVKM. The V and J ends lost 0 bases and 8 bases respectively, with 13 bases between them. CDR3 length: 14 residues. CDR3 region: CASSLWSPSRGYTF. CDR3 DNA: TGTGCCAGCAGTTTATGGAGCCCGTCCCGAGGCTACACCTTC.

This chain joins TRBV9 and TRBJ2-2; 13 nucleotides line up with TRBD2. Trimming at V came to 2 bases and at J to 7 bases, leaving 5 bases not matched to a gene. The CDR3 is 16 amino acids. Per the germline V gene, CDR1 is SGDLS and CDR2 is YYNGEE. The CDR3 sequence: CASSVTSGGGRGELFF. CDR3 nucleotides: TGTGCCAGCAGCGTTACTAGCGGGGGGGGACGCGGGGAGCTGTTTTTT.

This clonotype was picked up many times. Germline and junction disagree at one end, which may indicate a read error. This chain joins TRBV5-1 and TRBJ2-5; unclear D gene. The germline V gene encodes CDR1 SGHRS and CDR2 YFSETQ. The length of the CDR3 is 11 residues. CDR3 loop: CASSLEETQYF. The CDR3, as DNA: TGTGCCAGCAGCTTAGAAGAGACCCAGTACTTC.

In this sample, this clonotype turned up a few times. The chain is built from TRBV5-5 and TRBJ2-7; 7 bases line up with TRBD2. V shed 1 base and J 2 bases; nucleotides not matched to a gene: 6. The germline V gene has CDR1 SGHKS and CDR2 YYEKEE (reference sequence). This CDR3 is 15 amino acids long. CDR3 in amino acids: CASSLRASGPYEQYF. In nucleotides, the CDR3 is TGTGCCAGCAGCTTGAGGGCTAGCGGTCCCTACGAGCAGTACTTC.

The chain couples TRBV6-1 to TRBJ2-7; TRBD1 matches at 9 bases. This CDR3 has 14 residues. Trimming took 6 bases from V and 4 from J; bases not matched to a gene: 7. CDR1 is MNHNS and CDR2 is SASEGT in the germline V gene. This CDR3 reads CASRGGQGQYEQYF. CDR3 nucleotides: TGTGCCAGCAGGGGGGGACAGGGTCAATACGAGCAGTACTTC.

Comments on this clonotype: One base away lies a much larger clone, so this may be a sequencing read error. This sequence joins TRBV7-9 and TRBJ2-7, with TRBD2 matching over 10 bases. CDR1 is SEHNR, CDR2 FQNEAQ, per germline (reference sequence). This CDR3 has 16 residues. V gave up 5 bases and J gave up 0 bases; unmatched junction bases: 7. The CDR3 sequence is CASSTLAGRASYEQYF. DNA for the CDR3: TGTGCCAGCAGCACACTAGCGGGGAGGGCCTCCTACGAGCAGTACTTC.

The chain combines TRBV2 with TRBJ2-7; D possibly uses TRBD1 or TRBD2 (5 bases each). There are 16 residues in the CDR3. Germline V lookup: CDR1 SNHLY, CDR2 FYNNEI. With 0 bases removed from V and 12 bases from J, the gap between germline ends came to 24 bases. DNA of the CDR3: TGTGCCAGCAGTGAAGCGTCCCTGCCCGGGACGACGTTTCGGTACTTC. Residues: CASSEASLPGTTFRYF. The whole variable domain, remainder taken from reference TRBV2 and TRBJ2-7, is EPEVTQTPSHQVTQMGQEVILRCVPISNHLYFYWYRQILGQKVEFLVSFYNNEISEKSEIFDDQFSVERPDGSNFTLKIRSTKLEDSAMYFCASSEASLPGTTFRYFGPGTRLTVT.

This clonotype was counted only a few times. The chain couples TRBV20-1 to TRBJ2-7, with 9 bases identical to TRBD1. Germline V gives CDR1 DFQATT, CDR2 SNEGSKA (reference sequence). The CDR3 consists of 13 residues. The trim removed 4 bases at V and 2 bases at J, leaving 3 bases unmatched. DNA of the CDR3: TGCAGTGCTAATGACAGGGGGACCTACGAGCAGTACTTC. Translation: CSANDRGTYEQYF.

The DNA of the CDR3 is TGTGCCAGCTCACCCAGGACAGAAGCCTACGAGCAGTACTTC. Its translation: CASSPRTEAYEQYF. The chain links TRBV18 to TRBJ2-7; D might be TRBD1 (6 bases). With 3 bases removed from V and 2 bases from J, the gap between germline ends came to 11 bases. There are 14 residues in the CDR3. Germline CDR1 is KGHSH and CDR2 is LQKENI.

A few counts support this clonotype. The V and J genes are TRBV12-3 or TRBV12-4 and TRBJ2-1; possibly TRBD2 for D (5 bases). There are 12 residues in the CDR3. Trimming left V 6 bases short and J 8 bases short, with 11 bases between. For the CDR3, the DNA is TGTGCCAGCAGCCCTCAGAGGGATGAGCAGTTCTTC. Its protein product is CASSPQRDEQFF.

This clonotype was seen a handful of times. The chain couples TRBV10-2 to TRBJ1-2; D is possibly TRBD1 (5 bases). The CDR3 sequence is 12 residues long. V was pared by 6 bases and J by 8 bases, with 13 bases between. CDR1 is WSHSY, CDR2 SAAADI, per germline. The CDR3 reads CASREGMEGYTF. The CDR3 DNA sequence: TGCGCCAGCAGAGAGGGGATGGAAGGCTACACCTTC.

This clonotype was seen a handful of times. The chain links TRBV10-3 to TRBJ2-1, with D possibly matching TRBD2 (5 bases). In germline, CDR1 is ENHRY, CDR2 SYGVKD. This CDR3 comprises 17 residues. Trimming shortened V by 10 bases and J by 4 bases, and 26 bases separated the two germline ends. The CDR3 protein is CATTRARLEAGYNEQFF. CDR3 DNA: TGTGCCACCACTCGGGCGCGGTTGGAGGCTGGGTACAATGAGCAGTTCTTC.

This clonotype was counted many times. The genes are TRBV18 and TRBJ1-1; D remains ambiguous. The CDR3 consists of 12 residues. V was pared by 3 bases and J by 6 bases, with 8 bases between. The germline V gene encodes CDR1 KGHSH and CDR2 LQKENI. As DNA, the CDR3 is TGTGCCAGCTCACCGGAGTGGTCTGAAGCTTTCTTT. Translated: CASSPEWSEAFF.

Only a few counts were recorded for this clonotype. This chain joins TRBV29-1 and TRBJ2-7, with D unresolved. The CDR3 extends over 13 amino acids. Germline lookup yields CDR1 SQVTM and CDR2 ANQGSEA. The V end lost 5 bases, the J end lost 5 bases, and 16 bases lay between the germline ends. The CDR3, as DNA: TGCAGCGTTTCCCGAGCTGGGCTCCACGAGCAGTACTTC. Its translation: CSVSRAGLHEQYF.

This clonotype was observed at least ten times. J is TRBJ2-7 and V is TRBV20-1; 9 bases line up with TRBD2. The junction had 4 bases not matched to a gene; V was cut back by 0 bases and J by 4 bases. The CDR3 totals 14 residues. Germline CDR1 DFQATT, CDR2 SNEGSKA (reference sequence). CDR3 region: CSARDSGSFYEQYF. DNA of the CDR3: TGCAGTGCTAGAGATAGCGGGAGTTTTTACGAGCAGTACTTC.

The rearrangement links TRBV12-5 to TRBJ1-2, with 9 nucleotides matching TRBD1. The CDR3 extends over 16 amino acids. CDR1 and CDR2 (germline): LGHNT, FRNRAP. V lost 4 bases and J lost 8; bases outside the gene matches: 14. The CDR3 reads CASGSTGQGLSEGYTF. CDR3 DNA sequence: TGTGCTAGTGGTTCCACGGGACAGGGACTATCTGAAGGCTACACCTTC.

CDR3 amino acids: CASSPRTGRTDTQYF. The CDR3 DNA reads TGTGCCAGCAGTCCTCGGACAGGGAGGACAGATACGCAGTATTTT. The chain links TRBV6-2 or TRBV6-3 to TRBJ2-3; 8 positions agree with TRBD1. Germline loops: CDR1 MNHEY, CDR2 SVGEGT. This CDR3 contains 15 residues. V gave up 5 bases and J gave up 3 bases; unmatched junction bases: 7.